These 9 T cell receptor beta chains were sequenced from one sample in a study of tumor-infiltrating lymphocytes in localized non-small cell lung cancer. The protocol was immunoSEQ multiplex PCR, while the TCRdb copy is restricted to in-frame clones and leaves out a portion. Among some 13,000 clones listed, approximately 72% were seen once. Material for sequencing was uninvolved lung tissue not adjacent to the tumor. These receptors originate from a human donor with non-small cell lung cancer.

This clone was picked up a small number of times. This chain joins TRBV28 and TRBJ2-7; possibly TRBD1 for D (5 bases). CDR3 size: 14 residues. Germline V lookup: CDR1 MDHEN, CDR2 SYDVKM. V was clipped by 8 bases and J by 2 bases, with 16 bases between them. The CDR3 here is CASPAPSRAYEQYV. The CDR3 DNA reads TGTGCCAGCCCCGCTCCAAGCAGGGCCTACGAGCAGTACGTC.

This clone was seen more than once but under ten times. The chain has TRBV9 and TRBJ1-2; D is ambiguous. This CDR3 comprises 15 residues. Germline V CDR1 and CDR2: SGDLS, YYNGEE. The V and J ends lost 0 bases and 5 bases respectively, with 14 bases between them. DNA of the CDR3: TGTGCCAGCAGCGTAGACCCCACCGGAAAGTATGGCTACACCTTC. Translating it yields CASSVDPTGKYGYTF.

The rearrangement links TRBV30 to TRBJ2-7, with 7 bases identical to TRBD1. V was clipped by 3 bases and J by 2 bases; unmatched bases: 7. Germline V gene lookup returns CDR1 GTSNPN and CDR2 SVGIG (reference sequence). The CDR3 contains 14 residues. The CDR3 region is CAWSWGQSTYEQYF. Here the CDR3 DNA reads TGTGCCTGGAGCTGGGGACAGTCGACCTACGAGCAGTACTTC.

The chain is built from TRBV7-2 and TRBJ1-6; 9 bases line up with TRBD1. CDR3 length: 14 amino acids. CDR1 and CDR2 (germline): SGHTA, FQGNSA. Trimming took 5 bases from V and 14 from J; bases not matched to a gene: 10. The CDR3 sequence: CASSPGTGLLTLHF. The DNA for the CDR3 is TGTGCCAGCAGCCCCGGGACAGGGTTGTTGACCCTCCACTTT.

This sequence joins TRBV28 and TRBJ1-2; weak D call: TRBD1 (6 bases). CDR1 is MDHEN and CDR2 is SYDVKM in the germline V gene. This CDR3 comprises 18 residues. Trimming cost V 6 bases and J 6 bases, with 29 bases left between them. The CDR3 region has the DNA TGTGCCAGCAGAACCATGACAGGCCCCGTCGGTCCCCTGAATGGCTACACCTTC. Its protein product is CASRTMTGPVGPLNGYTF.

The chain recombines TRBV27 with TRBJ2-5; D is perhaps TRBD1 (6 bases). This CDR3 has 13 residues. Germline loops: CDR1 MNHEY, CDR2 SMNVEV (reference sequence). Trimming removed 6 bases at V and 2 bases at J, with 10 bases between. In DNA, the CDR3 is TGTGCCAGCAGCCGAGACAGGCAAGAGACCCAGTACTTC. It translates to CASSRDRQETQYF.

The V and J genes are TRBV7-3 and TRBJ2-7; TRBD2 matches 9 bases. V dropped 5 bases and J dropped 4; count of bases not matched to a gene: 9. Germline CDR1 is SGHTA and CDR2 is FQGTGA. CDR3 length equals 15 residues. The CDR3 reads CASSAQPSGEYEQYF. CDR3 bases: TGTGCCAGCAGCGCACAACCTAGCGGGGAGTACGAGCAGTACTTC.

The gene calls are TRBV27 and TRBJ2-5; TRBD1 aligns across 7 bases. Germline CDR1 is MNHEY and CDR2 is SMNVEV (reference sequence). V lost 6 bases and J lost 2; bases outside the gene matches: 6. CDR3 length: 14 amino acids. The CDR3 is CASRLTGNQETQYF. The CDR3 DNA sequence: TGTGCCAGCAGACTGACAGGGAATCAAGAGACCCAGTACTTC.

The chain is built from TRBV19 and TRBJ1-2; 8 nucleotides agree with TRBD1. CDR3 length: 14 residues. Per the germline V gene, CDR1 is LNHDA and CDR2 is SQIVND (reference sequence). V trimming: 4 bases; J trimming: 3 bases; junction bases outside the gene matches: 4. Here the CDR3 DNA reads TGTGCCAGTAGTACGGACAGGGAGGACTATGGCTACACCTTC. Protein sequence: CASSTDREDYGYTF.